This T cell receptor beta chain was identified during a study of neurological immune-mediated disorders. This clonotype was counted ten times or more. Synthesis of cDNA was carried out by template-switch 5'RACE. The reaction used 10-nucleotide random UMIs. Each CDR3 protein is one row after TCRdb ran MiXCR on the 5' RACE reads. The profile shows about 46,000 distinct CDR3 sequences, less than 4% of them singletons. The CDR3 runs to 14 residues. V was pared by 5 bases and J by 6 bases, with 11 bases between. This receptor was obtained from a woman in her forties or fifties with multiple sclerosis. Sequencing was carried out using PBMCs. This rearrangement joins TRBV12-3 or TRBV12-4 to TRBJ1-6; D uncertain. The CDR3: CASSLSGLNSPLHF. DNA of the CDR3: TGTGCCAGCAGTCTCTCCGGGCTTAATTCACCCCTCCACTTT.